The rows below give T cell receptor beta chains drawn from one sample of a study of technical replicates of blood from several donors. The method was immunoSEQ multiplex PCR; TCRdb's version includes in-frame clones alone and lacks a portion of them. The sample includes 73,000 or so clones, 90% to 95% of them seen just once. Sequencing used T cells isolated from PBMCs. The receptors stem from a human donor in good health. Each CDR3 is given with its conserved first and last residue. The D gene is left open where the match is weak. Clone size is given for some rows only: seen once, a few or many times, or a class if the clone is expanded.

size	D	V	J	CDR3	DNA
-	-	TRBV18	TRBJ1-2	CASSPVTVQAHGYTF	TGTGCCAGCTCACCAGTTACGGTACAGGCGCATGGCTACACCTTC
once	TRBD1	TRBV27	TRBJ1-1	CASSLSPTGGELAFF	TGTGCCAGCAGTTTATCCCCCACAGGGGGCGAGTTGGCTTTCTTT
-	TRBD2	TRBV2	TRBJ2-1	CASLVLAGGSDEQFF	TGTGCCAGCCTCGTTCTAGCGGGGGGGTCCGATGAGCAGTTCTTC
-	-	TRBV2	TRBJ2-7	CASSLSGAAHYEQYF	TGTGCCAGCAGCCTTTCAGGGGCCGCCCACTACGAGCAGTACTTC
once	TRBD2	TRBV5-4	TRBJ2-7	CASSLGLAAYSYEQYF	TGTGCCAGCAGCTTGGGTCTAGCGGCCTACTCCTACGAGCAGTACTTC
-	TRBD2	TRBV4-1	TRBJ2-1	CASSEGTTTIYKEQFF	TGCGCCAGCAGCGAAGGGACTACCACAATCTACAAAGAGCAGTTCTTC
-	-	TRBV5-1	TRBJ1-1	CASSLGYTGGLGAEAFF	TGCGCCAGCAGCTTGGGGTATACGGGGGGGCTCGGAGCTGAAGCTTTCTTT
-	-	TRBV7-9	TRBJ2-3	CASSLVNRVPDTQYF	TGTGCCAGCAGCTTAGTAAACAGGGTCCCAGATACGCAGTATTTT
-	-	TRBV11-2	TRBJ2-7	CASSPGFREQYF	TGTGCCAGCAGCCCAGGGTTTCGGGAGCAGTACTTC
-	-	TRBV4-2	TRBJ2-7	CASSQDLVAGDIRGYEQYF	TGTGCCAGCAGCCAAGATCTGGTGGCGGGGGACATCCGGGGCTACGAGCAGTACTTC
once	-	TRBV10-3	TRBJ1-1	CAISEAGGVGNTEAFF	TGTGCCATCAGTGAGGCCGGGGGGGTCGGGAACACTGAAGCTTTCTTT
once	-	TRBV5-1	TRBJ2-7	CASSLSDSTYEQYF	TGCGCCAGCAGCTTAAGCGACAGCACCTACGAGCAGTACTTC
-	-	TRBV6-1	TRBJ2-7	CASSVKARGRPTHEQYF	TGTGCCAGCAGTGTTAAAGCACGGGGTAGGCCGACTCACGAGCAGTACTTC
-	TRBD2	TRBV5-1	TRBJ2-7	CASSPSGNYEQYF	TGCGCCAGCAGCCCTAGCGGCAACTACGAGCAGTACTTC
-	-	TRBV7-8	TRBJ2-7	CATETEADSYEQYF	TGTGCGACCGAAACGGAGGCGGACTCCTACGAGCAGTACTTC